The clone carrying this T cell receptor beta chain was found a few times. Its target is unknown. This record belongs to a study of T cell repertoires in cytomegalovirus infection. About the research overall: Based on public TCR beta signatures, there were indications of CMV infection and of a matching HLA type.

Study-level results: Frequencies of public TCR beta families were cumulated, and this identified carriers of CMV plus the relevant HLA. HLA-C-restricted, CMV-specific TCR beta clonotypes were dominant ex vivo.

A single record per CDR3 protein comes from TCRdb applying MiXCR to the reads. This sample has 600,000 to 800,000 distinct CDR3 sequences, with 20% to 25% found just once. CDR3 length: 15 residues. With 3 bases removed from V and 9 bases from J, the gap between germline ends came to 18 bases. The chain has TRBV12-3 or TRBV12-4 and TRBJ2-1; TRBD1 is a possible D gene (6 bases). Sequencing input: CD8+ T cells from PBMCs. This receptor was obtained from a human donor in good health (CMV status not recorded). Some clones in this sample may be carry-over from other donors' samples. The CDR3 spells CASSFGTGPAGEQFF. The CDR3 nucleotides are TGTGCCAGCAGTTTCGGTACAGGGCCGGCGGGTGAGCAGTTCTTC.